This T cell receptor (beta chain) emerged from a study of blood T cell repertoires in COVID-19. Study context: The United States, Italy and Spain supplied acute and convalescent COVID-19 samples. Sample material is recorded as cDNA or gDNA derived from T cells, B-cell-depleted T cells, or PBMCs.

The ends were cut back, 4 bases at V and 6 bases at J, with 4 bases in the middle. Germline CDR1 is SQVTM and CDR2 is ANQGSEA. CDR3 length equals 9 residues. Original handling: Amplification with reference gene primers provided the estimates of nucleated cell counts. This table comes from immunoSEQ multiplex PCR, and its TCRdb copy is limited to in-frame clones, with some not included. That table is the source of V, J and clone size, and D and trimming were worked out from the DNA. The repertoire holds about 13,000 clones, with approximately 78% as singletons. This receptor was obtained from a human donor in a cohort sampled during active COVID-19. Sequencing was performed on peripheral blood. V usage is TRBV29-1 and J usage is TRBJ2-7; D is uncertain. The CDR3 sequence: CSVVVEQYF. Written as DNA, the CDR3 is TGCAGCGTTGTAGTCGAGCAGTACTTC.